Below are 7 T cell receptor beta chains sequenced from a single sample in a study of blood T cell repertoires in COVID-19. Profiled with immunoSEQ multiplex PCR; TCRdb holds only in-frame clones, not every one. The sample shows nearly 60,000 clones, around 87% of them seen only once. Sequencing was carried out using peripheral blood. The source is a man between 60 and 70 years old with active COVID-19.

The chain recombines TRBV3-1 (or the pseudogene TRBV3-2) with TRBJ2-7; D is unclear. Germline V lookup: CDR1 LGHDT, CDR2 YNNKEL (reference sequence). This CDR3 contains 13 residues. V lost 4 bases and J 1 base, leaving 8 bases between the germline ends. Written as DNA, the CDR3 is TGTGCCAGCAGCCCCCTCCGGTCCTACGAGCAGTACTTC. Translation: CASSPLRSYEQYF.

The rearrangement uses TRBV28 and TRBJ1-5, with D maybe TRBD1 (5 bases). Germline loops: CDR1 MDHEN, CDR2 SYDVKM. There are 13 residues in the CDR3. V was shortened by 6 bases and J by 5 bases, with 11 bases between the two germline ends. In nucleotides, the CDR3 is TGTGCCAGCAGGGAGCAGGGCGATCAGCCCCAGCATTTT. This codes for CASREQGDQPQHF.

This clone showed up just a few times. The rearrangement joins TRBV2 to TRBJ2-6; TRBD2 aligns across 7 bases. J gave up 2 bases and V 4 bases, and 5 bases lay outside the gene matches. CDR3 length equals 16 residues. Germline V gene data show CDR1 as SNHLY and CDR2 as FYNNEI. The CDR3 spells CASSVWGRAGANVLTF. DNA for the CDR3: TGTGCCAGCAGTGTTTGGGGGAGGGCTGGGGCCAACGTCCTGACTTTC. Filled out from reference TRBV2 and TRBJ2-6, the complete variable domain reads EPEVTQTPSHQVTQMGQEVILRCVPISNHLYFYWYRQILGQKVEFLVSFYNNEISEKSEIFDDQFSVERPDGSNFTLKIRSTKLEDSAMYFCASSVWGRAGANVLTFGAGSRLTVL.

The CDR3 loop is CASSLYSHTDTQYF. DNA of the CDR3: TGTGCCAGCAGTTTGTACAGCCACACAGATACGCAGTATTTT. The rearrangement joins TRBV28 to TRBJ2-3; no definite D call. The CDR3 totals 14 residues. Germline values: CDR1 MDHEN, CDR2 SYDVKM. V was trimmed by 3 bases and J by 2 bases, leaving 9 bases between them.

This clone was counted a few times. This chain uses TRBV21-1 with TRBJ1-5; the table assigns TRBD1, which was not confirmed against the DNA. TRBV21-1 is a pseudogene segment. There are 15 residues in the CDR3. The CDR3 spells CASSKGGQGFQPQHF. The CDR3 DNA follows: TGTGCCAGCAGCAAGGGGGGACAGGGGTTCCAGCCCCAGCATTTT.

The rearrangement links TRBV28 to TRBJ2-3; a possible D gene is TRBD1 (6 bases). The CDR3 totals 13 residues. Germline loops: CDR1 MDHEN, CDR2 SYDVKM. The V gene lost 8 bases and the J gene lost 1 base, with 10 bases spanning the gap. DNA of the CDR3: TGTGCCAGCGTGGCAGGGGGCACAGATACGCAGTATTTT. This codes for CASVAGGTDTQYF.

This chain connects TRBV27 to TRBJ1-5, with D maybe TRBD1 (5 bases). The germline V and J ends were trimmed by 2 bases and 5 bases, with 10 bases remaining between them. The CDR3 is made up of 14 amino acids. The germline CDR1 and CDR2 sequences are MNHEY and SMNVEV (reference sequence). CDR3 nucleotides: TGTGCCAGCAGTTTACGGGGGGAGTATCAGCCCCAGCATTTT. Its translation: CASSLRGEYQPQHF.